The 9 T cell receptor beta chains below come from one sample, sequenced in a study of T cells after yellow fever vaccination. TCRdb re-analysed the 5' RACE reads in MiXCR, keeping a single row per CDR3 protein. Of approximately 300,000 distinct CDR3 sequences in the sample, about 10% were seen once. Sequencing was performed on CD4+ T cells sorted from PBMCs, taken 45 days after the yellow fever booster vaccination. Receptors were obtained from a man between 18 and 29 years old who received the YFV17D yellow fever vaccine.

This clonotype was detected many times. The chain has TRBV4-3 and TRBJ2-4, with a weak D call TRBD1 (5 bases). From germline, CDR1 is LGHNA and CDR2 YSLEER. The V end was cut by 3 bases, the J end by 2 bases, with 14 bases between. This CDR3 comprises 16 residues. The chain's CDR3 is CASSQAAGSPKNIQYF. CDR3 nucleotides: TGCGCCAGCAGCCAGGCCGCAGGGTCCCCCAAAAACATTCAGTACTTC.

In its sample, this clonotype was seen a few times. V usage is TRBV6-2 or TRBV6-3 and J usage is TRBJ1-2; D gene unclear. Trimming removed 0 bases at V and 3 bases at J, with 5 bases between. The germline CDR1 and CDR2 sequences are MNHEY and SVGEGT. The CDR3 covers 13 residues. CDR3 nucleotides: TGTGCCAGCAGTTACTCGAGAGACTATGGCTACACCTTC. Its protein is CASSYSRDYGYTF.

This clonotype has more than one count but fewer than ten. The genes are TRBV7-2 and TRBJ1-2, with TRBD1 as a possible D gene (5 bases). V gave up 4 bases and J gave up 2 bases, with 11 bases separating them. Germline CDR1 is SGHTA and CDR2 is FQGNSA. The CDR3 consists of 14 residues. The CDR3 sequence: CASSSGPGNYGYTF. The CDR3 DNA is TGTGCCAGCAGCTCTGGCCCAGGGAACTATGGCTACACCTTC.

The chain couples TRBV5-1 to TRBJ2-3, with 7 bases aligning to TRBD2. V shed 0 bases, J shed 2 bases, and the junction held 9 bases outside the gene matches. The CDR3 sequence is 17 residues long. Germline V gives CDR1 SGHRS, CDR2 YFSETQ. CDR3 nucleotides: TGCGCCAGCAGCTTGGCCCCCGGCAGGGACTACACAGATACGCAGTATTTT. It yields the protein CASSLAPGRDYTDTQYF. The full variable domain, with the rest looked up from reference TRBV5-1 and TRBJ2-3, is KAGVTQTPRYLIKTRGQQVTLSCSPISGHRSVSWYQQTPGQGLQFLFEYFSETQRNKGNFPGRFSGRQFSNSRSEMNVSTLELGDSALYLCASSLAPGRDYTDTQYFGPGTRLTVL.

This clonotype showed up many times. Written as DNA, the CDR3 is TGTGCCAGCAGTTACCAGGGGCAGTCCTACGAGCAGTACTTC. This encodes CASSYQGQSYEQYF. The chain joins TRBV6-2 or TRBV6-3 to TRBJ2-7, with D possibly TRBD1 on 6 matching bases. Germline assignment: CDR1 MNHEY and CDR2 SVGEGT. The CDR3 sequence is 14 residues long. Trimming took 2 bases from V and 1 from J, leaving 9 bases between them.

The chain recombines TRBV25-1 with TRBJ1-3; a possible D gene is TRBD1 (5 bases). The germline V and J ends were trimmed by 5 bases and 4 bases, with 12 bases remaining between them. The CDR3 is 14 amino acids. Looked up from germline, CDR1 is MGHDK and CDR2 is SYGVNS. For the CDR3, the DNA is TGTGCCAGCAGTTTCACAGCAGGGGGAAACACCATATATTTT. This encodes CASSFTAGGNTIYF.

The chain is built from TRBV3-1 and TRBJ1-6, with D perhaps TRBD1 (5 bases). This CDR3 has 14 residues. Germline V CDR1 and CDR2: LGHDT, YNNKEL (reference sequence). Between the trimmed V and J ends, which lost 4 bases and 10 bases, there was a span of 14 bases. The CDR3 DNA is TGTGCCAGCAGCCGCCGGGAAGGGGAATCACCCCTCCACTTT. Its protein is CASSRREGESPLHF.

This clonotype has a count of ten or more. V usage is TRBV7-2 and J usage is TRBJ2-7; 10 bases are shared with TRBD1. The J segment lost 1 base and the V segment lost 6 bases, leaving 6 bases of the junction unmatched. CDR3 length: 15 residues. CDR1 is SGHTA and CDR2 is FQGNSA in the germline V gene. The CDR3: CASSGGQGTSYEQYF. CDR3 coding DNA: TGTGCCAGCAGTGGGGGACAGGGGACTTCCTACGAGCAGTACTTC. The variable domain in full, with the rest retrieved from reference TRBV7-2 and TRBJ2-7, is GAGVSQSPSNKVTEKGKDVELRCDPISGHTALYWYRQSLGQGLEFLIYFQGNSAPDKSGLPSDRFSAERTGGSVSTLTIQRTQQEDSAVYLCASSGGQGTSYEQYFGPGTRLTVT.

The genes are TRBV12-3 or TRBV12-4 and TRBJ2-3; D gene ambiguous. This CDR3 has 13 amino acids. Trimming cost V 2 bases and J 4 bases, with 7 bases left between them. CDR3 in amino acids: CASSLQEADTQYF. The DNA for the CDR3 is TGTGCCAGCAGTTTACAAGAGGCAGATACGCAGTATTTT.